These 10 T cell receptor beta chains were sequenced from one sample in a study of blood T cell repertoires in COVID-19. Repertoires were generated with immunoSEQ multiplex PCR, while TCRdb's copy carries only in-frame clones and drops some. The sample has about 140,000 clones; around 80% are singletons. Sequencing was done on a sample of peripheral blood. Receptors originate from a woman at least 80 years old in a cohort sampled during active or convalescent COVID-19.

This chain uses TRBV19 with TRBJ1-5, with 8 positions matching TRBD1. This CDR3 is 15 amino acids long. The trim removed 4 bases at V and 3 bases at J, leaving 5 bases unmatched. Per germline, CDR1 LNHDA and CDR2 SQIVND (reference sequence). The CDR3 bases are TGTGCCAGTAGTAAGGACAGGGCGGACAATCAGCCCCAGCATTTT. Translation gives CASSKDRADNQPQHF. The whole variable domain, filled in from reference TRBV19 and TRBJ1-5, reads DGGITQSPKYLFRKEGQNVTLSCEQNLNHDAMYWYRQDPGQGLRLIYYSQIVNDFQKGDIAEGYSVSREKKESFPLTVTSAQKNPTAFYLCASSKDRADNQPQHFGDGTRLSIL.

The chain recombines TRBV6-4 with TRBJ1-5; 7 bases map to TRBD1. Looked up from germline, CDR1 is MRHNA and CDR2 is SNTAGT. Unmatched junction bases numbered 6, after V lost 7 bases and J lost 3 bases. The CDR3 runs 14 residues. The CDR3 bases are TGTGCCAGCATTTCGGACAGGCTCAATCAGCCCCAGCATTTT. It specifies CASISDRLNQPQHF.

This chain joins TRBV10-3 and TRBJ1-6; 7 bases are shared with TRBD1. CDR3 length equals 13 residues. Germline CDR1 ENHRY, CDR2 SYGVKD. V lost 6 bases to trimming and J lost 7 bases; unmatched junction nucleotides: 3. In nucleotides, the CDR3 is TGTGCCATCAGACAGGGGCAGAATTCACCCCTCCACTTT. Translating gives CAIRQGQNSPLHF.

The chain is built from TRBV4-1 and TRBJ1-2, with TRBD1 matching over 8 bases. Germline assignment: CDR1 MGHRA and CDR2 YSYEKL. V was pared by 2 bases and J by 4 bases, with 18 bases of the junction left unmatched. The CDR3 length is 19 residues. The CDR3 nucleotides are TGCGCCAGCAGCCAACCTAGAGGCCTGACAGGGGCGTTGTCCTATGGCTACACCTTC. Translation gives CASSQPRGLTGALSYGYTF.

The chain carries TRBV7-9 and TRBJ1-3; TRBD1 aligns across 7 bases. V was pared by 4 bases and J by 4 bases, with 4 bases of the junction left unmatched. The CDR3 covers 14 residues. CDR1 SEHNR and CDR2 FQNEAQ come from the germline V gene (reference sequence). CDR3 bases: TGTGCCAGCAGCTCCTGGGACAGAGGAAACACCATATATTTT. Translation gives CASSSWDRGNTIYF.

V gene TRBV24-1 combines with J gene TRBJ2-7; TRBD1 agrees at 7 bases. From germline, CDR1 is KGHDR and CDR2 SFDVKD. Trimming took 4 bases from V and 2 from J; bases not matched to a gene: 16. The CDR3 has 18 residues. DNA of the CDR3: TGTGCCACCAGTGAGAGGGATGGCATAGGGGGCCTCACCTACGAGCAGTACGTC. Translating it yields CATSERDGIGGLTYEQYV.

The CDR3 sequence is CASSEGTARGNQPQHF. CDR3 nucleotides: TGTGCCAGCAGTGAAGGGACAGCCCGCGGCAATCAGCCCCAGCATTTT. This chain joins TRBV2 and TRBJ1-5; TRBD1 is a possible D gene (6 bases). Germline loops: CDR1 SNHLY, CDR2 FYNNEI. V was trimmed by 1 base and J by 2 bases, leaving 12 bases between them. CDR3 length: 16 amino acids.

The CDR3 DNA is TGTGCCAGCAGTGAACGGCGTCAGGGCTCTGAAGCTTTCTTT. As protein: CASSERRQGSEAFF. V gene TRBV6-1 combines with J gene TRBJ1-1; a weak D match, TRBD1 (5 bases). V was cut by 2 bases and J by 6 bases, with 13 bases left in between. The CDR3 has 14 amino acids. The germline CDR1 and CDR2 sequences are MNHNS and SASEGT.

This chain links TRBV5-4 with TRBJ2-2; D possibly corresponds to TRBD1 (6 bases). Germline loops: CDR1 SGHNT, CDR2 YYREEE (reference sequence). The CDR3 is 16 amino acids. Deletions cut 2 bases from V and 1 base from J, with 12 bases between. CDR3 residues: CASSLTPRGNTGELFF. The CDR3 coding sequence is TGTGCCAGCAGCTTAACCCCCAGGGGGAACACCGGGGAGCTGTTTTTT.

This clone was counted between two and nine times. This rearrangement joins TRBV11-2 to TRBJ2-1; the D gene is possibly TRBD2 (6 bases). The V end was cut by 0 bases, the J end by 3 bases, with 9 bases between. CDR1 and CDR2 from the germline V gene are SGHAT and FQNNGV. The CDR3 totals 15 residues. The CDR3 nucleotides read TGTGCCAGCAGCTTAGATTGGGGGGACTACAATGAGCAGTTCTTC. Its protein is CASSLDWGDYNEQFF.